A selection of T cell receptor beta chains follows, all from one sample in a study of OX40 agonist ivuxolimab in advanced cancers. Data came from immunoSEQ multiplex PCR; TCRdb stores just in-frame clones and leaves some out. This table has about 73,000 clones, about 90% appearing once. This material consisted of CD4+ or CD8+ T cells sorted from blood, taken in a trial of the OX40 agonist ivuxolimab. The source is an adult with an advanced solid tumor such as melanoma, head and neck, liver or kidney cancer. Each CDR3 is given with its conserved first and last residue. The D gene is left open where the match is weak. Expanded clones get a size class; other rows say once, few or many, or leave the size out.

d_gene: TRBD1; j_gene: TRBJ2-3; v_gene: TRBV18; abundance: NA; CDR3nt: TGTGCCAGCTCCCCACAGGGGGCCGACACAGATACGCAGTATTTT; CDR3aa: CASSPQGADTDTQYF
d_gene: NA; j_gene: TRBJ1-2; v_gene: TRBV11-2; abundance: NA; CDR3nt: TGTGCCAGCAGCTTAGAAGGGACACCCTATGGCTACACCTTC; CDR3aa: CASSLEGTPYGYTF
d_gene: NA; j_gene: TRBJ2-7; v_gene: TRBV5-8; abundance: NA; CDR3nt: TGTGCCAGCAGCTTGGTTCCCTTTCGCGAGCAGTACTTC; CDR3aa: CASSLVPFREQYF
d_gene: TRBD1; j_gene: TRBJ2-7; v_gene: TRBV28; abundance: NA; CDR3nt: TGTGCCAGCAGTTGGACAGGGGTCTCCTACGAGCAGTACTTC; CDR3aa: CASSWTGVSYEQYF
d_gene: NA; j_gene: TRBJ2-1; v_gene: TRBV7-9; abundance: NA; CDR3nt: TGTGCCAGCAGCTTAGGACAGACGGGTAATGAGCAGTTCTTC; CDR3aa: CASSLGQTGNEQFF
d_gene: NA; j_gene: TRBJ2-1; v_gene: TRBV7-9; abundance: NA; CDR3nt: TGTGCCAGCAGCGGGGGACGGGGAGTTACGTCCTACAATGAGCAGTTCTTC; CDR3aa: CASSGGRGVTSYNEQFF
d_gene: NA; j_gene: TRBJ2-1; v_gene: TRBV11-2; abundance: few; CDR3nt: TGTGCCAGCAGCGAGGACTCTTCGCAGCAGTTCTTC; CDR3aa: CASSEDSSQQFF
d_gene: NA; j_gene: TRBJ2-1; v_gene: TRBV27; abundance: NA; CDR3nt: TGTGCCAGCAGCCGTTCCGGGGACAACAACTACAATGAGCAGTTCTTC; CDR3aa: CASSRSGDNNYNEQFF
d_gene: NA; j_gene: TRBJ2-2; v_gene: TRBV7-9; abundance: NA; CDR3nt: TGTGCCAGCAGCCCCTTACAGGGCCCCGGGGAGCTGTTTTTT; CDR3aa: CASSPLQGPGELFF
d_gene: TRBD2; j_gene: TRBJ2-7; v_gene: TRBV27; abundance: NA; CDR3nt: TGTGCCAGCACCAAAGGCGGGGGGGAACCCTACGAGCAGTACTTC; CDR3aa: CASTKGGGEPYEQYF
d_gene: TRBD1; j_gene: TRBJ2-7; v_gene: TRBV27; abundance: NA; CDR3nt: TGTGCCAGCAGTTTAGGACAGGGAATTTCCGAGCAGTACTTC; CDR3aa: CASSLGQGISEQYF
d_gene: TRBD1; j_gene: TRBJ2-7; v_gene: TRBV27; abundance: NA; CDR3nt: TGTGCCAGCAGTCTCCTGGGACAGGCCTACGAGCAGTACTTC; CDR3aa: CASSLLGQAYEQYF
d_gene: NA; j_gene: TRBJ1-1; v_gene: TRBV2; abundance: NA; CDR3nt: TGTGCCAGCAGTGACGGGCAGTACACTGAAGCTTTCTTT; CDR3aa: CASSDGQYTEAFF
d_gene: NA; j_gene: TRBJ2-7; v_gene: TRBV5-6; abundance: NA; CDR3nt: TGTGCCAGCAGCTTAGAAGCCAGGGCCTACGAGCAGTACTTC; CDR3aa: CASSLEARAYEQYF
d_gene: NA; j_gene: TRBJ2-1; v_gene: TRBV11-3; abundance: few; CDR3nt: TGTGCCAGCAGCAAGAGAACTAGCCCGGGTGAGCAGTTCTTC; CDR3aa: CASSKRTSPGEQFF
d_gene: NA; j_gene: TRBJ2-5; v_gene: TRBV6-5; abundance: NA; CDR3nt: TGTGCCAGCAGTTACCAAGAGACCCAGTACTTC; CDR3aa: CASSYQETQYF
d_gene: NA; j_gene: TRBJ1-6; v_gene: TRBV7-9; abundance: NA; CDR3nt: TGTGCCAGCAGCTTAGACTGGAGAGGGAATTCACCCCTCCACTTT; CDR3aa: CASSLDWRGNSPLHF
d_gene: NA; j_gene: TRBJ1-1; v_gene: TRBV27; abundance: NA; CDR3nt: TGTGCCAGCAGGTCCAGAGCGATCAACACTGAAGCTTTCTTT; CDR3aa: CASRSRAINTEAFF
d_gene: TRBD1; j_gene: TRBJ2-1; v_gene: TRBV5-1; abundance: NA; CDR3nt: TGCGCCAGCAGTTTTTCGACAGGGGGCCTAAATGAGCAGTTCTTC; CDR3aa: CASSFSTGGLNEQFF
d_gene: NA; j_gene: TRBJ1-2; v_gene: TRBV7-9; abundance: NA; CDR3nt: TGTGCCAGCAGCTTAGACGGGAATGGCTACACCTTC; CDR3aa: CASSLDGNGYTF
d_gene: NA; j_gene: TRBJ1-2; v_gene: TRBV5-8; abundance: NA; CDR3nt: TGTGCCAGCAGCTTGGGCCCTAACTATGGCTACACCTTC; CDR3aa: CASSLGPNYGYTF
d_gene: NA; j_gene: TRBJ2-7; v_gene: TRBV11-1; abundance: NA; CDR3nt: TGTGCCAGCAGCCAAGAATCCTACGAGCAGTACTTC; CDR3aa: CASSQESYEQYF
d_gene: TRBD1; j_gene: TRBJ1-4; v_gene: TRBV15; abundance: NA; CDR3nt: TGTGCCACCAGCAGAGATGGGGACAGTGAAAAACTGTTTTTT; CDR3aa: CATSRDGDSEKLFF
d_gene: NA; j_gene: TRBJ2-1; v_gene: TRBV18; abundance: NA; CDR3nt: TGTGCCAGCTCACCAGCGGGGGCCTCCTACAATGAGCAGTTCTTC; CDR3aa: CASSPAGASYNEQFF
d_gene: NA; j_gene: TRBJ2-1; v_gene: TRBV6-5; abundance: NA; CDR3nt: TGTGCCAGCAGTTACTCGCAGGGGCCGTACAATGAGCAGTTCTTC; CDR3aa: CASSYSQGPYNEQFF
d_gene: NA; j_gene: TRBJ1-1; v_gene: TRBV27; abundance: NA; CDR3nt: TGTGCCAGCAGTTTATCTGTAGGGTCCACTGAAGCTTTCTTT; CDR3aa: CASSLSVGSTEAFF
d_gene: TRBD2; j_gene: TRBJ2-7; v_gene: TRBV6-1; abundance: NA; CDR3nt: TGTGCCAGCAGCGAGGGACTAGCGGGCTCCTACGAGCAGTACTTC; CDR3aa: CASSEGLAGSYEQYF
d_gene: NA; j_gene: TRBJ2-7; v_gene: TRBV5-4; abundance: NA; CDR3nt: TGTGCCAGCAGCTCTCAAGGGATTGCCCCCTACCAGTACTTC; CDR3aa: CASSSQGIAPYQYF
d_gene: NA; j_gene: TRBJ2-1; v_gene: TRBV27; abundance: NA; CDR3nt: TGTGCCAGCAGTTCGAGGTACAATGAGCAGTTCTTC; CDR3aa: CASSSRYNEQFF
d_gene: TRBD1; j_gene: TRBJ2-1; v_gene: TRBV5-1; abundance: NA; CDR3nt: TGCGCCAGCAGCCTGCACGGACAGGGGAACAATGAGCAGTTCTTC; CDR3aa: CASSLHGQGNNEQFF
d_gene: NA; j_gene: TRBJ2-1; v_gene: TRBV4-1; abundance: NA; CDR3nt: TGCGCCAGCAGCCAACTTCAATCTAGGGTCGATGAGCAGTTCTTC; CDR3aa: CASSQLQSRVDEQFF
d_gene: TRBD1; j_gene: TRBJ2-5; v_gene: TRBV19; abundance: NA; CDR3nt: TGTGCCAGTAGTATTGGGACAGGGGCCGTAAGGTACTTC; CDR3aa: CASSIGTGAVRYF